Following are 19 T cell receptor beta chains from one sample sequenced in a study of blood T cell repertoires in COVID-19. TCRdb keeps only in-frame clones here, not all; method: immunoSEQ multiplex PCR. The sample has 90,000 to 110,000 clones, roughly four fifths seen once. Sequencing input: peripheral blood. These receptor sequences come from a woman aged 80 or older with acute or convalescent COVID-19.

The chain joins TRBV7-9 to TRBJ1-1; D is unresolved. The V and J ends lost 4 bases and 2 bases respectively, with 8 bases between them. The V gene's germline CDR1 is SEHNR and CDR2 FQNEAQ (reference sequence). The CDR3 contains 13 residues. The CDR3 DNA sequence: TGTGCCAGCAGCTCCAGTGTTAACACTGAAGCTTTCTTT. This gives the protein CASSSSVNTEAFF.

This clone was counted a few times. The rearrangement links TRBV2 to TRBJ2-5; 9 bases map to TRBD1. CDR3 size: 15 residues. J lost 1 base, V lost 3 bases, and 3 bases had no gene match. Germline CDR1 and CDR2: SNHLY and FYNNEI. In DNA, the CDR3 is TGTGCCAGCAGTGAGGACAGGGGCCTCCAAGAGACCCAGTACTTC. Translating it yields CASSEDRGLQETQYF.

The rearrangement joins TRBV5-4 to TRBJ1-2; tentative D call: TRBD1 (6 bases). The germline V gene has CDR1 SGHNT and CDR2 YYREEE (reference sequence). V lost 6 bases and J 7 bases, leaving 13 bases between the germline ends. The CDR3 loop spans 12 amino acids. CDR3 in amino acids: CASMLQGFGYTF. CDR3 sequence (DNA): TGTGCCAGCATGTTACAGGGATTTGGCTACACCTTC.

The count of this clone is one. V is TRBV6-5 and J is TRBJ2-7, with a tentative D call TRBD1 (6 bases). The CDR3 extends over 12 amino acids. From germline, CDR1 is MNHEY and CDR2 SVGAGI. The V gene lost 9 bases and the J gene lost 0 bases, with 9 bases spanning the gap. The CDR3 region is CASTGFSYEQYF. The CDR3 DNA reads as TGTGCCAGTACAGGGTTCTCCTACGAGCAGTACTTC.

DNA for the CDR3: TGTGCCAGCAGCCAGGGACAGGGGGAAACTGAAGCTTTCTTT. It encodes CASSQGQGETEAFF. J is TRBJ1-1 and V is TRBV6-5; 11 bases line up with TRBD1. Per the germline V gene, CDR1 is MNHEY and CDR2 is SVGAGI. This CDR3 is built from 14 residues. The junction had 5 bases not matched to a gene; V was cut back by 6 bases and J by 5 bases.

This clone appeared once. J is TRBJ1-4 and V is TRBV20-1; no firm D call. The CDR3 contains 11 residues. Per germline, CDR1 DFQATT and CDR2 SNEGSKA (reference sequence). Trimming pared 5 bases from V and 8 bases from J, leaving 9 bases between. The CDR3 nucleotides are TGCAGTGCTGATTACGGGGAAAAACTGTTTTTT. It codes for CSADYGEKLFF.

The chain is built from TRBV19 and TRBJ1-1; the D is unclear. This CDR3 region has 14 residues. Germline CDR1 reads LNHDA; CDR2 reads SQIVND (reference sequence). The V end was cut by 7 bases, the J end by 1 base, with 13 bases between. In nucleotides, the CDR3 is TGTGCCAGTAAAGAACAAAAATCGAACACTGAAGCTTTCTTT. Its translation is CASKEQKSNTEAFF.

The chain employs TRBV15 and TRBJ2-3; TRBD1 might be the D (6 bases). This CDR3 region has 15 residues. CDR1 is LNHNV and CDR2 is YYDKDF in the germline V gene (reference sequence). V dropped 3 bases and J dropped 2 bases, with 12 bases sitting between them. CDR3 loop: CATSSTGYPTDTQYF. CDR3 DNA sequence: TGTGCCACCAGCAGCACAGGGTATCCCACAGATACGCAGTATTTT.

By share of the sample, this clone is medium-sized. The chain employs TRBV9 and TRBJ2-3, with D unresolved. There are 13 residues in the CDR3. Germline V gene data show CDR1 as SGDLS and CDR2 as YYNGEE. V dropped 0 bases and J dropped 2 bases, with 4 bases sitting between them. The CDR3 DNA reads TGTGCCAGCAGCGTAGCACACACAGATACGCAGTATTTT. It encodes CASSVAHTDTQYF. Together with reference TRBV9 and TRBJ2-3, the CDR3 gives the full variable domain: DSGVTQTPKHLITATGQRVTLRCSPRSGDLSVYWYQQSLDQGLQFLIQYYNGEERAKGNILERFSAQQFPDLHSELNLSSLELGDSALYFCASSVAHTDTQYFGPGTRLTVL.

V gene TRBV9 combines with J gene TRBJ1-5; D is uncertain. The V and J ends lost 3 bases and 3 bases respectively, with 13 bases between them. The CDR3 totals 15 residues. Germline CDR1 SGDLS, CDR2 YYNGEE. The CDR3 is CASSGPPGPNQPQHF. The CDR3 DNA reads TGTGCCAGCAGCGGCCCGCCGGGTCCCAATCAGCCCCAGCATTTT.

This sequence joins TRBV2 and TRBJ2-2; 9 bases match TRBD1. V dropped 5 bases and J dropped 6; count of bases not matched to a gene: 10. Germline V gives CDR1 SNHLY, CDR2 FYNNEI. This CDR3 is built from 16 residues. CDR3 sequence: CASSNPGQGKAGELFF. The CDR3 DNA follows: TGTGCCAGCAGTAATCCGGGACAGGGTAAAGCCGGGGAGCTGTTTTTT.

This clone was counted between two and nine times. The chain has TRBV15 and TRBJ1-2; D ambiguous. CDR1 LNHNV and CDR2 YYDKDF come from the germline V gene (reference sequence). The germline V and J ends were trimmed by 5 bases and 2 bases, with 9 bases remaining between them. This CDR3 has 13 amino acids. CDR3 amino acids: CATSQAGNYGYTF. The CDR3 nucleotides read TGTGCCACCAGCCAGGCCGGCAACTATGGCTACACCTTC. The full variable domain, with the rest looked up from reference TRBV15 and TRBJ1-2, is DAMVIQNPRYQVTQFGKPVTLSCSQTLNHNVMYWYQQKSSQAPKLLFHYYDKDFNNEADTPDNFQSRRPNTSFCFLDIRSPGLGDTAMYLCATSQAGNYGYTFGSGTRLTVV.

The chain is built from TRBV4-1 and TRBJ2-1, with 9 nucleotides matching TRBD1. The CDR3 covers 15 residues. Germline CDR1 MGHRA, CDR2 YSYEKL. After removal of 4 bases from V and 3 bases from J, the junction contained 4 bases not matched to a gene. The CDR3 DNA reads TGCGCCAGCAGCCGGCGACAGGGGGACTACAATGAGCAGTTCTTC. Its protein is CASSRRQGDYNEQFF.

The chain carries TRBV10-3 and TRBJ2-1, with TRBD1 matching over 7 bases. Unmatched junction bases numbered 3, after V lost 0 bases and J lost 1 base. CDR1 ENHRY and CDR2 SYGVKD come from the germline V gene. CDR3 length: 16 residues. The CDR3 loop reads CAISESRGRSYNEQFF. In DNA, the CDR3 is TGTGCCATCAGTGAGTCAAGGGGGCGATCCTACAATGAGCAGTTCTTC.

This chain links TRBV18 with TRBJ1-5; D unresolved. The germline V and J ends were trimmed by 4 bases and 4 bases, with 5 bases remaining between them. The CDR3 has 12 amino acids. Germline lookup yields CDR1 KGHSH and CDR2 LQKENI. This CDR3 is CASSLENQPQHF. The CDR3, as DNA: TGTGCCAGCTCACTGGAGAATCAGCCCCAGCATTTT. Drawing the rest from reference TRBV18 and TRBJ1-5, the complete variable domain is NAGVMQNPRHLVRRRGQEARLRCSPMKGHSHVYWYRQLPEEGLKFMVYLQKENIIDESGMPKERFSAEFPKEGPSILRIQQVVRGDSAAYFCASSLENQPQHFGDGTRLSIL.

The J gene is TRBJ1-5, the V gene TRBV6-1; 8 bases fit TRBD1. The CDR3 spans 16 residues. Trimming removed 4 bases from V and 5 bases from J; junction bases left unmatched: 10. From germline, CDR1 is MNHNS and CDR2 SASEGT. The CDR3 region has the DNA TGTGCCAGCAGTGTACTAGGACAGGGAGGGGATCAGCCCCAGCATTTT. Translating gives CASSVLGQGGDQPQHF.

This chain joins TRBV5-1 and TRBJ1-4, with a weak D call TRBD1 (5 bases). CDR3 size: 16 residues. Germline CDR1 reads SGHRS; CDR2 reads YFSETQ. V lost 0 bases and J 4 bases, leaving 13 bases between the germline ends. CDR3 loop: CASSLDGGAGNEKLFF. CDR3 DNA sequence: TGCGCCAGCAGCTTGGATGGAGGGGCCGGTAATGAAAAACTGTTTTTT.

CDR3 DNA sequence: TGTGCCAGCAGTGTACTCGGGGAGCTGTTTTTT. Protein: CASSVLGELFF. This sequence joins TRBV2 and TRBJ2-2, with D unclear. The CDR3 length is 11 residues. Germline values: CDR1 SNHLY, CDR2 FYNNEI. With 4 bases removed from V and 7 bases from J, the gap between germline ends came to 4 bases.

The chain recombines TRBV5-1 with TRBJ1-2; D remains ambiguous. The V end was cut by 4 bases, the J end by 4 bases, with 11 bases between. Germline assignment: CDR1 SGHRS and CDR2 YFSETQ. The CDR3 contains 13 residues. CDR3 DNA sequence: TGCGCCAGCAGCCAGGACGGGATCTATGGCTACACCTTC. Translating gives CASSQDGIYGYTF.